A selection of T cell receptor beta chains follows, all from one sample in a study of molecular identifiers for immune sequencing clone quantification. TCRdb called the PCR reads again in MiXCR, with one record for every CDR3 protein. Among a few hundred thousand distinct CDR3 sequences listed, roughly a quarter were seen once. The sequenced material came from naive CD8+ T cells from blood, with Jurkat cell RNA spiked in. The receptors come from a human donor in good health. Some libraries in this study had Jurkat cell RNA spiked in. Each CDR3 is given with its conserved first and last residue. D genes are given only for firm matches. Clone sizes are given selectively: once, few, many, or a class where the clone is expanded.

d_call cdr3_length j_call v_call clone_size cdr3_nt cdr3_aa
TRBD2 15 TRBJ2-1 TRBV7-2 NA TGTGCCAGCCGGGGGACTAGCGGGGGGCCCAATGAGCAGTTCTTC CASRGTSGGPNEQFF
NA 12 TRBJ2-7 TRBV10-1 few TGCGCCAGCAGCCCCCCGGACGGCGAGCAGTACTTC CASSPPDGEQYF
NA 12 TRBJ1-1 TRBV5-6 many TGTGCCAGCAGCTTGGCGGACACAAAAGCTTTCTTT CASSLADTKAFF
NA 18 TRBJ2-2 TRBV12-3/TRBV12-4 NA TGTGCCAGCAGTCCCTCCCCGGGACTCCAGGCGGTAACCGGGGAGCTGTTTTTT CASSPSPGLQAVTGELFF
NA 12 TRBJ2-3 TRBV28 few TGTGCCAGCAGTGGACGGCGGGGTACGCAGTATTTT CASSGRRGTQYF
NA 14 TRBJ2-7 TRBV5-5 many TGTGCCAGCAGCTTCGGGTTTATAACCTACGAGCAGTACTTC CASSFGFITYEQYF
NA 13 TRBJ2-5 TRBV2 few TGTGCCAGCGTATCACAGCCACAAGAGACCCAGTACTTC CASVSQPQETQYF
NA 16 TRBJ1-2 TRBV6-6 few TGTGCCAGCACTTTTGGACAGTCTCACATTAACTATGGCTACACCTTC CASTFGQSHINYGYTF
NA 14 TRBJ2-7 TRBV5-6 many TGTGCCAGCAGCCCGGGACTGGGAACCTACGAGCAGTACTTC CASSPGLGTYEQYF
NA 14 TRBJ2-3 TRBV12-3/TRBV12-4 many TGTGCCAGCACCGCGGACTGGCGCACAGATACGCAGTATTTT CASTADWRTDTQYF
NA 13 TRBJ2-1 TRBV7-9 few TGTGCCAGCACCCAAATCCCGGGGAATGAGCAGTTCTTC CASTQIPGNEQFF
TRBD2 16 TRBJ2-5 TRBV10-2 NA TGCGCCAGCGCGCCTGCGGGGACTAGGGACCAAGAGACCCAGTACTTC CASAPAGTRDQETQYF
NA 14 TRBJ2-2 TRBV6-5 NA TGTGCCAGCAGTTACTACCCGGGCTCCGGGGAGCTGTTTTTT CASSYYPGSGELFF
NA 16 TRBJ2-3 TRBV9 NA TGTGCCAGCAGCGTAGAGCCTAGTCTAAGCACAGATACGCAGTATTTT CASSVEPSLSTDTQYF
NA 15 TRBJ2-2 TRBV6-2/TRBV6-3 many TGTGCCAGCAGTTCGGTCACTAGTTGGACCGGGGAGCTGTTTTTT CASSSVTSWTGELFF
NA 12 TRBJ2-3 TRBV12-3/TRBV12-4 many TGTGCCAGCAGTTTTGTAGGCGATACGCAGTATTTT CASSFVGDTQYF
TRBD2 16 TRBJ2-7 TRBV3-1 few TGTGCCAGCAGCCAAGAAAAGGGGCGGGGGAACTACGAGCAGTACTTC CASSQEKGRGNYEQYF
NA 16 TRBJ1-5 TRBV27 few TGTGCCAGCGCGTCGGTTTTCGGGGGTTGGAATCGGCCCCAGCATTTT CASASVFGGWNRPQHF
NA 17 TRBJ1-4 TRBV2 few TGTGCCAGCAGTGACATGGGTCCCGAGACAACTAATGAAAAACTGTTTTTT CASSDMGPETTNEKLFF
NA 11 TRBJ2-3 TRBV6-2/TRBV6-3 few TGTGCCAGCGCTCTTAGCGATACGCAGTATTTT CASALSDTQYF
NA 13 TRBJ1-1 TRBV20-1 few TGCAGTGCTATACCGCAGGGACACACTGAAGCTTTCTTT CSAIPQGHTEAFF
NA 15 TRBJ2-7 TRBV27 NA TGTGCCAGCAGTTCCACAGGGATCGGGTTCGCCGAGCAGTACTTC CASSSTGIGFAEQYF
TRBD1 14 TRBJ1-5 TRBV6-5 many TGTGCCAGCAGATCGACAGGGGGAAATCAGCCCCAGCATTTT CASRSTGGNQPQHF
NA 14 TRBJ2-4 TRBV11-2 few TGTGCCAGCAGCTTAGGGGCGGGGAGGAACATTCAGTACTTC CASSLGAGRNIQYF
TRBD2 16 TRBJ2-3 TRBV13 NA TGTGCCAGCAGCTCGCTAGCGGGAGGTAACACAGATACGCAGTATTTT CASSSLAGGNTDTQYF
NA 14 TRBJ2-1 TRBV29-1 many TGCAGCGTTGACAGGACCAGCTCCTACAATGAGCAGTTCTTC CSVDRTSSYNEQFF
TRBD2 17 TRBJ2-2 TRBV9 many TGTGCCAGCAGCCTTTCATACGAGCGGGAGAACACCGGGGAGCTGTTTTTT CASSLSYERENTGELFF
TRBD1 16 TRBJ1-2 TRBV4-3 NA TGCGCCAGCAGCCAAGATTGGACAGGAATCTTCTATGGCTACACCTTC CASSQDWTGIFYGYTF
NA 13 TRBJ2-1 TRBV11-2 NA TGTGCCAGCAGCCGGGTCTGGTCCTACGAGCAGTTCTTC CASSRVWSYEQFF
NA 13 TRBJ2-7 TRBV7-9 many TGTGCCAGCAGCTTAGCGATCCGGGGAGAGCAGTACTTC CASSLAIRGEQYF
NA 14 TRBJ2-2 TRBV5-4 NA TGTGCCAGCAGCTTTCGACAGTATCCCGGGGAGCTGTTTTTT CASSFRQYPGELFF
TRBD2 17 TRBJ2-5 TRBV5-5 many TGTGCCAGCAGCTTGGATCGGACTAGCGGTGTTTCAGAGACCCAGTACTTC CASSLDRTSGVSETQYF
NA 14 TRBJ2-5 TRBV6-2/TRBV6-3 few TGTGCCAGCAGTTACGTTCAGGAACAAGAGACCCAGTACTTC CASSYVQEQETQYF
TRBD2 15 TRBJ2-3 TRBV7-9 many TGTGCCAGCAGCTACCTAGCGGGAGCTACAGATACGCAGTATTTT CASSYLAGATDTQYF
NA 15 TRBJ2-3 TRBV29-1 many TGCAGCGTTGAAGCGGGACGAACCCGCACAGATACGCAGTATTTT CSVEAGRTRTDTQYF
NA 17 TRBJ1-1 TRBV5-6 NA TGTGCCACCTCCCCCCAGCCGGGACCGAGACCTTACACTGAAGCTTTCTTT CATSPQPGPRPYTEAFF
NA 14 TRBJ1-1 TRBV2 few TGTGCCAGCCGCGAGGGACAAGGAGGGACTGAAGCTTTCTTT CASREGQGGTEAFF
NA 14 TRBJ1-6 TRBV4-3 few TGCGCCAGCAGCCAAGAGGGGGGGCTTTCACCCCTCCACTTT CASSQEGGLSPLHF
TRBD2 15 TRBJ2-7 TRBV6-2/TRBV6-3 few TGTGCCAGCAGTTACTCCCCCGGACTAGCGGGGGAGCAGTACTTC CASSYSPGLAGEQYF
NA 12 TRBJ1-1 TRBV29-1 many TGCAGCGTTGGTCTCTTAAACACTGAAGCTTTCTTT CSVGLLNTEAFF
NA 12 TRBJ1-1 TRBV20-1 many TGCAGTGCTAGAGATGAGAACACTGAAGCTTTCTTT CSARDENTEAFF
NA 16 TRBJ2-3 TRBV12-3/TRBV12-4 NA TGTGCCAGCAGCCCCGAGGCAGGGCAACACACAGATACGCAGTATTTT CASSPEAGQHTDTQYF
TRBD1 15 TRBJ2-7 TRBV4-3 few TGCGCCAGCAGCCAGGACAGGGGGGCGTCCTACGAGCAGTACTTC CASSQDRGASYEQYF
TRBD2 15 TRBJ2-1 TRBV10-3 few TGTGCCATCAGTGAGTCTACGGGAGGGCTACATGAGCAGTTCTTC CAISESTGGLHEQFF
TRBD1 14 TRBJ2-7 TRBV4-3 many TGCGCCAGCAGCCAAGGTGTGACAGGGGTCGAGCAGTACTTC CASSQGVTGVEQYF
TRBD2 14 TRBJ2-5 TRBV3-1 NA TGTGCCAGCAGCCAAGCCGGGACTAAAGAGACCCAGTACTTC CASSQAGTKETQYF
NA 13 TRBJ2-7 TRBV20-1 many TGCAGTGCTAGAGATCAGGGCCTCTACGAGCAGTACTTC CSARDQGLYEQYF
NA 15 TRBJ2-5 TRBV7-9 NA TGTGCCAGCAGCTTATTCCAGCGGACACAAGGGACCCAGTACTTC CASSLFQRTQGTQYF
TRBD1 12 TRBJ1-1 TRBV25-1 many TGTGCCAGCAGTTCGGGGACAGGAGCAGCTTTCTTT CASSSGTGAAFF
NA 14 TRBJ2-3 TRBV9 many TGTGCCAGCTCCTCGGGCCCGACTACAGATACGCAGTATTTT CASSSGPTTDTQYF
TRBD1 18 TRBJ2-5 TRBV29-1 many TGCAGCGCAACTGAAGTGCTAGGACAGGGCGGGTTTAGAGAGACCCAGTACTTC CSATEVLGQGGFRETQYF
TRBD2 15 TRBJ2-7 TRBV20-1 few TGCAGTGCAAGCACACTTAGGACTAGCTCCTACGAGCAGTACTTC CSASTLRTSSYEQYF
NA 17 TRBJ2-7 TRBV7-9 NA TGTGCCAGCAGCTTAGCTCTCAAGACCGCTCCCTCCTACGAGCAGTACTTC CASSLALKTAPSYEQYF
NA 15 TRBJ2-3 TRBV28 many TGTGCCAGCAGTTGGACGGGCACCGCAACAGATACGCAGTATTTT CASSWTGTATDTQYF
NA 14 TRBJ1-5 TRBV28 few TGTGCCAGCAGTGAACTGGGGAGCAATCAGCCCCAGCATTTT CASSELGSNQPQHF
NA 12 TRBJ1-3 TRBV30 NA TGTGCCTGGAGTCCAAGCGGGGACACCATATATTTT CAWSPSGDTIYF
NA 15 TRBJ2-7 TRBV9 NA TGTGCCAGCAGCCCCGAGGACAGTGCAACCTACGAGCAGTACTTC CASSPEDSATYEQYF
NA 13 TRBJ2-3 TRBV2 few TGTGCCAGAAAGGGGGGGTCAACAGATACGCAGTATTTT CARKGGSTDTQYF
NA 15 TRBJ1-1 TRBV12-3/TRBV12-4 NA TGTGCCAGCAGCCGGAGGGGTGGGGCGGACACTGAAGCTTTCTTT CASSRRGGADTEAFF